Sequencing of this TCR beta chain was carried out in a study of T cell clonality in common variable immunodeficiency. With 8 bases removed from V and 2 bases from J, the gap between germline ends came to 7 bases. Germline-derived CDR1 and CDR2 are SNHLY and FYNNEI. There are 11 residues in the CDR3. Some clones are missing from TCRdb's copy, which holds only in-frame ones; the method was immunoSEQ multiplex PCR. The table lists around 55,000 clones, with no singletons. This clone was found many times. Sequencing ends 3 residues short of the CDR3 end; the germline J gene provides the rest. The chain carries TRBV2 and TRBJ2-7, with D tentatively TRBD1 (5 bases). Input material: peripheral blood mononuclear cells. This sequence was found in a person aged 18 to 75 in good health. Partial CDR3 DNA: TGTGCCAGCGACAGAGCCTACGAG. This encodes CASDRAYE. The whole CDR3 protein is CASDRAYEQYF.